The T cell receptor beta chain described here comes from a study of cytomegalovirus exposure and HLA in healthy donors. General study results and limits: Reportedly, HLA-A and HLA-B alleles of most subjects were accurately predicted from TCR beta. Later, an analysis showed that TCR beta chains associated with HLA were more clonally expanded than others that were equally common. For most TCR beta V segments, an earlier analysis put the productive rate at about 87% or about 30% of the time. A later analysis reportedly found that, within productive TCRs, an Asian-associated ancestry cluster had fewer N-insertions than the mean observed across the approximately 600 donors.

The PCR made use of 60 Vbeta and 13 Jbeta primers. Measured with immunoSEQ multiplex PCR; TCRdb has only the in-frame clones, and not every one. The table shows 40,000 or so clones, with 66% occurring only once. V shed 6 bases, J shed 12 bases, and the junction held 5 bases outside the gene matches. Per the germline V gene, CDR1 is MNHEY and CDR2 is SVGAGI. The CDR3 length is 11 residues. This clone was counted once. Antigen specificity is unknown. V usage is TRBV6-5 and J usage is TRBJ2-7, with 10 positions matching TRBD2. The source of this sequence is a man over 45 in good health and CMV-seropositive. Specimen: PBMCs. The CDR3 spells CASRAGGPPYF. As DNA, the CDR3 is TGTGCCAGCAGAGCGGGGGGGCCTCCGTACTTC.